A selection of T cell receptor beta chains follows, all from one sample in a study of cytomegalovirus exposure and HLA in healthy donors. Sequenced by immunoSEQ multiplex PCR; TCRdb stores in-frame clones only, minus some. The repertoire includes about 21,000 clones, about 80% of them detected once, and approximately 8% sits in the top ten. The sequencing sample was made of PBMCs. These receptors were obtained from a man aged 60 to 75 in good health and CMV-seronegative. The CDR3 runs from the conserved cysteine through the conserved F or W. The D gene is left open where the match is weak. Some rows have no size entry. The others give once, few or many, or a class for an expanded clone.

CDR3nt: TGCGCCAGCAGGCCTAGCGGGAGCACAGATACGCAGTATTTT
CDR3aa: CASRPSGSTDTQYF
d_gene: TRBD2
v_gene: TRBV5-1
abundance: -
j_gene: TRBJ2-3

CDR3nt: TGTGCCAGCAGTTACGGGGCAGGGAATCAGCCCCAGCATTTT
CDR3aa: CASSYGAGNQPQHF
d_gene: -
v_gene: TRBV6-6
abundance: -
j_gene: TRBJ1-5

CDR3nt: TGTGCCAGCAGTGAGCAGGGGCTGATCACTGAAGCTTTCTTT
CDR3aa: CASSEQGLITEAFF
d_gene: -
v_gene: TRBV11-2
abundance: -
j_gene: TRBJ1-1

CDR3nt: TGTGCCTGGACCGCCTCCCTGGATTTCACTATGAACACTGAAGCTTTCTTT
CDR3aa: CAWTASLDFTMNTEAFF
d_gene: -
v_gene: TRBV30
abundance: -
j_gene: TRBJ1-1

CDR3nt: TGTGCCAGCAGCCAGCGGCTAAGGGATACGCAGTATTTT
CDR3aa: CASSQRLRDTQYF
d_gene: -
v_gene: TRBV7-9
abundance: -
j_gene: TRBJ2-3

CDR3nt: TGTGCCAGCAGCTTAGCGGGGTGGGGAGGGCAGTTCTTC
CDR3aa: CASSLAGWGGQFF
d_gene: -
v_gene: TRBV7-6
abundance: -
j_gene: TRBJ2-1

CDR3nt: TGTGCCAGCAGTTTATCCAGGGTTGGGAGCAATCAGCCCCAGCATTTT
CDR3aa: CASSLSRVGSNQPQHF
d_gene: -
v_gene: TRBV6-5
abundance: -
j_gene: TRBJ1-5

CDR3nt: TGTGCCAGCTCCCCCCTAGGGGAGCTGTTTTTT
CDR3aa: CASSPLGELFF
d_gene: -
v_gene: TRBV18
abundance: -
j_gene: TRBJ2-2

CDR3nt: TGTGCCAGCAGGTCCCAGGGGTTAACCGGGGAGCTGTTTTTT
CDR3aa: CASRSQGLTGELFF
d_gene: -
v_gene: TRBV28
abundance: once
j_gene: TRBJ2-2

CDR3nt: TGCGCCAGCAGCTCTTCCCCACAGGGCGGGAACACTGAAGCTTTCTTT
CDR3aa: CASSSSPQGGNTEAFF
d_gene: -
v_gene: TRBV5-1
abundance: -
j_gene: TRBJ1-1

CDR3nt: TGTGCCACCAGCAGATTCGGACTAGCGGAGCAGTACTTC
CDR3aa: CATSRFGLAEQYF
d_gene: TRBD2
v_gene: TRBV15
abundance: -
j_gene: TRBJ2-5

CDR3nt: TGCAGCGCCATTTATGGGGATCGGGGTGTGGCTTTCTTT
CDR3aa: CSAIYGDRGVAFF
d_gene: -
v_gene: TRBV29-1
abundance: -
j_gene: TRBJ1-1

CDR3nt: TGCGCCAGCAGTGAGCTGCGGGGCTCTCTCGGTGGCTACACCTTC
CDR3aa: CASSELRGSLGGYTF
d_gene: -
v_gene: TRBV10-2
abundance: few
j_gene: TRBJ1-2

CDR3nt: TGTGCCAGCAGCTTAAGTTGGGTGGGGGGGCTGGATACGCAGTATTTT
CDR3aa: CASSLSWVGGLDTQYF
d_gene: -
v_gene: TRBV7-3
abundance: -
j_gene: TRBJ2-3

CDR3nt: TGTGCCAGCAGTTTCTTTAATACAGGGACAGTTGGCTACACCTTC
CDR3aa: CASSFFNTGTVGYTF
d_gene: TRBD1
v_gene: TRBV27
abundance: -
j_gene: TRBJ1-2

CDR3nt: TGTGCCATCAGTGCGTATCCACAGGGAAGGTACGAGCAGTACTTC
CDR3aa: CAISAYPQGRYEQYF
d_gene: -
v_gene: TRBV10-3
abundance: -
j_gene: TRBJ2-7

CDR3nt: TGTGCCAGCAGCTTAACAGGGGGCACGGCAGATACGCAGTATTTT
CDR3aa: CASSLTGGTADTQYF
d_gene: TRBD1
v_gene: TRBV5-8
abundance: -
j_gene: TRBJ2-3

CDR3nt: TGCGCCAGCAGGAGGGACAGGAGCGTCAATGAGCAGTTCTTC
CDR3aa: CASRRDRSVNEQFF
d_gene: TRBD1
v_gene: TRBV5-1
abundance: -
j_gene: TRBJ2-1

CDR3nt: TGTGCCAGCAGCGTTGTTAGTCTAGCGGGAGGTCGGACAGATACGCAGTATTTT
CDR3aa: CASSVVSLAGGRTDTQYF
d_gene: TRBD2
v_gene: TRBV9
abundance: -
j_gene: TRBJ2-3

CDR3nt: TGCAGCGTGAGACAGGGGAGCACAGATACGCAGTATTTT
CDR3aa: CSVRQGSTDTQYF
d_gene: TRBD1
v_gene: TRBV29-1
abundance: once
j_gene: TRBJ2-3

CDR3nt: TGTGCCAGCGGACGAACAGGGGGATACGAGCAGTACTTC
CDR3aa: CASGRTGGYEQYF
d_gene: TRBD1
v_gene: TRBV6-5
abundance: -
j_gene: TRBJ2-7

CDR3nt: TGTGCCAGCAGCCTCCGCCCCGGGACAGGAGCTAACTATGGCTACACCTTC
CDR3aa: CASSLRPGTGANYGYTF
d_gene: TRBD1
v_gene: TRBV9
abundance: few
j_gene: TRBJ1-2

CDR3nt: TGTGCCAGCAGCCAAGGCAGGGCGTACTTC
CDR3aa: CASSQGRAYF
d_gene: -
v_gene: TRBV11-2
abundance: -
j_gene: TRBJ2-4

CDR3nt: TGTGCCAGCAGTGAAAAGGGGTGGTCACCCCTCCACTTT
CDR3aa: CASSEKGWSPLHF
d_gene: -
v_gene: TRBV2
abundance: -
j_gene: TRBJ1-6

CDR3nt: TGTGCCAGCAGCAGGACAGGGTCCTACGAGCAGTACTTC
CDR3aa: CASSRTGSYEQYF
d_gene: TRBD1
v_gene: TRBV11-3
abundance: once
j_gene: TRBJ2-7

CDR3nt: TGTGCCAGCAGCTTTCGGAGGGTAGGAGAGACCCAGTACTTC
CDR3aa: CASSFRRVGETQYF
d_gene: -
v_gene: TRBV7-2
abundance: -
j_gene: TRBJ2-5

CDR3nt: TGTGCCAGCAGCTTAGCCCAGACAGAGAACACTGAAGCTTTCTTT
CDR3aa: CASSLAQTENTEAFF
d_gene: -
v_gene: TRBV7-9
abundance: few
j_gene: TRBJ1-1

CDR3nt: TGTGCCAGCAGTGTACACGGGACAGGAAATGAAAAACTGTTTTTT
CDR3aa: CASSVHGTGNEKLFF
d_gene: TRBD1
v_gene: TRBV7-9
abundance: few
j_gene: TRBJ1-4

CDR3nt: TGTGCCAGCAGTACTACCTTTGACCCTACAAGGTTGAACTTC
CDR3aa: CASSTTFDPTRLNF
d_gene: -
v_gene: TRBV2
abundance: -
j_gene: TRBJ2-7

CDR3nt: TGTGCCAGCAGCCGCAACAGGGGCGAGACCCAGTACTTC
CDR3aa: CASSRNRGETQYF
d_gene: TRBD1
v_gene: TRBV7-2
abundance: -
j_gene: TRBJ2-5

CDR3nt: TGTGCCAGTAGTATAGCCCTACGGTACGGGGAGCTGTTTTTT
CDR3aa: CASSIALRYGELFF
d_gene: -
v_gene: TRBV19
abundance: -
j_gene: TRBJ2-2

CDR3nt: TGTGCCAGCAGCTTTCCTAGCGGGGGACGGGGTGGTAATGAGCAGTTCTTC
CDR3aa: CASSFPSGGRGGNEQFF
d_gene: TRBD2
v_gene: TRBV11-2
abundance: -
j_gene: TRBJ2-1

CDR3nt: TGTGCCAGCAGCTTGGGGCAACGGGAGAATTCCCACGAGCAGTACTTC
CDR3aa: CASSLGQRENSHEQYF
d_gene: -
v_gene: TRBV5-4
abundance: -
j_gene: TRBJ2-7

CDR3nt: TGTGCCAGCAGCTTTGGGGGGGCGCTTGGGGCCAACGTCCTGACTTTC
CDR3aa: CASSFGGALGANVLTF
d_gene: -
v_gene: TRBV7-8
abundance: -
j_gene: TRBJ2-6

CDR3nt: TGTGCCAGCAGGACAGGGGATCAGCCCCAGCATTTT
CDR3aa: CASRTGDQPQHF
d_gene: TRBD1
v_gene: TRBV6-6
abundance: -
j_gene: TRBJ1-5

CDR3nt: TGTGCCAGCAGCCAGGTCCTCGGGGGACTGTTTTTT
CDR3aa: CASSQVLGGLFF
d_gene: -
v_gene: TRBV16
abundance: few
j_gene: TRBJ1-4

CDR3nt: TGTGCCAGCAGCGCCAGCGGGAGCCCTTACAATGAGCAGTTCTTC
CDR3aa: CASSASGSPYNEQFF
d_gene: TRBD2
v_gene: TRBV7-2
abundance: -
j_gene: TRBJ2-1

CDR3nt: TGTGCCAGCACTTACGGTGGAGACACAGATACGCAGTATTTT
CDR3aa: CASTYGGDTDTQYF
d_gene: -
v_gene: TRBV6-5
abundance: few
j_gene: TRBJ2-3

CDR3nt: TGTGCCAGCAGCCTACATTGGCGGGGCCAAAACATTCAGTACTTC
CDR3aa: CASSLHWRGQNIQYF
d_gene: -
v_gene: TRBV14
abundance: few
j_gene: TRBJ2-4

CDR3nt: TGTGCCAGCAGCTCCCCAAATAGTGAAGCTTTCTTT
CDR3aa: CASSSPNSEAFF
d_gene: -
v_gene: TRBV7-6
abundance: -
j_gene: TRBJ1-1

CDR3nt: TGTGCCAGCAGCCAAGATGTAGGAGATCGAAACACCATATATTTT
CDR3aa: CASSQDVGDRNTIYF
d_gene: -
v_gene: TRBV4-2
abundance: -
j_gene: TRBJ1-3

CDR3nt: TGTGCCAGCTCATCAGACAGGGGGCGAGTACCCACAGATACGCAGTATTTT
CDR3aa: CASSSDRGRVPTDTQYF
d_gene: TRBD1
v_gene: TRBV18
abundance: -
j_gene: TRBJ2-3

CDR3nt: TGCGCCAGCAGCTTGATAGCGGGAGGACACCCAGATACGCAGTATTTT
CDR3aa: CASSLIAGGHPDTQYF
d_gene: TRBD2
v_gene: TRBV5-1
abundance: few
j_gene: TRBJ2-3

CDR3nt: TGTGCCAGTAGTATAGAAAACAGGGGCTATAGCAATCAGCCCCAGCATTTT
CDR3aa: CASSIENRGYSNQPQHF
d_gene: TRBD1
v_gene: TRBV19
abundance: -
j_gene: TRBJ1-5

CDR3nt: TGTGCCAGTAGTATCCCTCCCGGAGAGCAGTACTTC
CDR3aa: CASSIPPGEQYF
d_gene: -
v_gene: TRBV19
abundance: -
j_gene: TRBJ2-5

CDR3nt: TGTGCCAGCAGCCCCGGACAGGGCTACACAGATACGCAGTATTTT
CDR3aa: CASSPGQGYTDTQYF
d_gene: TRBD1
v_gene: TRBV7-3
abundance: -
j_gene: TRBJ2-3

CDR3nt: TGTGCCAGCAGCTTAGCCAGGGGGATTCAAGAGACCCAGTACTTC
CDR3aa: CASSLARGIQETQYF
d_gene: TRBD1
v_gene: TRBV7-2
abundance: -
j_gene: TRBJ2-5

CDR3nt: TGTGCCTGGAGTCTTCAGGACTTTCAAGAGACCCAGTACTTC
CDR3aa: CAWSLQDFQETQYF
d_gene: -
v_gene: TRBV30
abundance: -
j_gene: TRBJ2-5

CDR3nt: TGTGCCTGGAGTGTACGAGGTTACGAGCAGTACTTC
CDR3aa: CAWSVRGYEQYF
d_gene: -
v_gene: TRBV30
abundance: -
j_gene: TRBJ2-7

CDR3nt: TGTGCCAGCACCGAGGGCAGGGGAAACACCATATATTTT
CDR3aa: CASTEGRGNTIYF
d_gene: -
v_gene: TRBV6-5
abundance: few
j_gene: TRBJ1-3

CDR3nt: TGCGCCAGCAGCCGGGTGACAGGCAACTCTGGAAACACCATATATTTT
CDR3aa: CASSRVTGNSGNTIYF
d_gene: -
v_gene: TRBV4-3
abundance: -
j_gene: TRBJ1-3

CDR3nt: TGTGCCAGCAGATCAACAGGGGGCGCCTACAATGAGCAGTTCTTC
CDR3aa: CASRSTGGAYNEQFF
d_gene: TRBD1
v_gene: TRBV6-5
abundance: -
j_gene: TRBJ2-1

CDR3nt: TGTGCCAGCAGCGTAGAATGGACTCGGACAGATACGCAGTATTTT
CDR3aa: CASSVEWTRTDTQYF
d_gene: -
v_gene: TRBV9
abundance: -
j_gene: TRBJ2-3

CDR3nt: TGTGCCAGCAACAGGGTGGATAACTATGGCTACACCTTC
CDR3aa: CASNRVDNYGYTF
d_gene: -
v_gene: TRBV7-9
abundance: -
j_gene: TRBJ1-2

CDR3nt: TGTGCCGCCGGGGGGCCTCCACTTCGGAAGAGCAATCAGCCCCAGCATTTT
CDR3aa: CAAGGPPLRKSNQPQHF
d_gene: -
v_gene: TRBV2
abundance: few
j_gene: TRBJ1-5